A single sample gave rise to the 14 T cell receptor beta chains below, sequenced in a study of T cell responses to AZD1222 COVID-19 vaccine. Sequencing was performed with immunoSEQ multiplex PCR; in TCRdb, only in-frame clones are kept and a portion is missing. The data hold fewer than 150,000 clones, with roughly 92% observed a single time. The sequenced sample was peripheral blood, obtained on day 0 of AZD1222 vaccination. Source of these receptors: an adult in good health.

The chain links TRBV7-8 to TRBJ2-2; D is ambiguous. V was trimmed by 4 bases and J by 6 bases, leaving 18 bases between them. This CDR3 has 16 amino acids. In germline, CDR1 is SGHVS, CDR2 FQNEAQ. The CDR3 spells CASSSIDPRRAGELFF. The CDR3 bases are TGTGCCAGCAGCTCAATCGACCCGCGGCGCGCCGGGGAGCTGTTTTTT.

The CDR3 spells CASRDFVGIYGYTF. Here the CDR3 DNA reads TGTGCCAGCCGGGATTTTGTGGGGATCTATGGCTACACCTTC. The chain links TRBV2 to TRBJ1-2; D gene ambiguous. CDR1 is SNHLY and CDR2 is FYNNEI in the germline V gene. V lost 8 bases to trimming and J lost 4 bases, with 17 bases between them. The CDR3 is 14 amino acids.

The chain uses TRBV7-9 and TRBJ1-1, with a tentative D call TRBD1 (6 bases). CDR3 length equals 15 residues. V was shortened by 5 bases and J by 2 bases, with 15 bases between the two germline ends. The germline V gene has CDR1 SEHNR and CDR2 FQNEAQ (reference sequence). The CDR3 DNA follows: TGTGCCAGCAGCGTAACTCGGACAGCTAACACTGAAGCTTTCTTT. It specifies CASSVTRTANTEAFF.

This clone was seen once. The genes are TRBV6-5 and TRBJ1-3; 7 bases are shared with TRBD1. Germline-derived CDR1 and CDR2 are MNHEY and SVGAGI. With 6 bases clipped from V and 0 bases from J, the junction kept 5 bases outside the gene matches. The CDR3 runs to 15 residues. CDR3 nucleotide sequence: TGTGCCAGCAGACCGGGACAGTTCTCTGGAAACACCATATATTTT. Protein: CASRPGQFSGNTIYF.

The chain uses TRBV7-8 and TRBJ1-2; D remains ambiguous. The CDR3 is made up of 12 amino acids. CDR1 is SGHVS, CDR2 FQNEAQ, per germline. V lost 7 bases, J lost 8 bases, and 14 bases lay in between. CDR3 sequence reads: CASTKIRTGYTF. As DNA, the CDR3 is TGTGCCAGCACCAAAATTCGGACCGGCTACACCTTC.

The CDR3 reads CASSHRRGNTIYF. The CDR3 DNA reads TGTGCCAGCAGCCACCGGCGAGGAAACACCATATATTTT. The rearrangement joins TRBV3-1 (or the pseudogene TRBV3-2) to TRBJ1-3; the D is unclear. Germline-derived CDR1 and CDR2 are LGHDT and YNNKEL (reference sequence). The CDR3 covers 13 residues. The germline V and J ends were trimmed by 3 bases and 4 bases, with 7 bases remaining between them.

The V gene is TRBV3-1 (or the pseudogene TRBV3-2), the J gene TRBJ2-7, with a possible D match to TRBD1 (5 bases). Germline V gene lookup returns CDR1 LGHDT and CDR2 YNNKEL (reference sequence). This CDR3 contains 16 residues. V was trimmed by 3 bases and J by 0 bases, leaving 15 bases between them. CDR3 nucleotides: TGTGCCAGCAGCCATCGGTGGGGCACGAGCTCCTACGAGCAGTACTTC. Its translation is CASSHRWGTSSYEQYF.

The chain carries TRBV27 and TRBJ1-4; D gene unclear. V was pared by 3 bases and J by 4 bases, with 9 bases between. CDR3 size: 14 residues. Germline V CDR1 and CDR2: MNHEY, SMNVEV (reference sequence). In DNA, the CDR3 is TGTGCCAGCAGTTTGGAGCAGTATAATGAAAAACTGTTTTTT. Its protein product is CASSLEQYNEKLFF. Filled out from reference TRBV27 and TRBJ1-4, the complete variable domain reads EAQVTQNPRYLITVTGKKLTVTCSQNMNHEYMSWYRQDPGLGLRQIYYSMNVEVTDKGDVPEGYKVSRKEKRNFPLILESPSPNQTSLYFCASSLEQYNEKLFFGSGTQLSVL.

The J gene is TRBJ1-1, the V gene TRBV18; 7 nucleotides line up with TRBD1. CDR1 is KGHSH and CDR2 is LQKENI in the germline V gene. V gave up 5 bases and J gave up 1 base; unmatched junction bases: 4. This CDR3 spans 14 amino acids. CDR3: CASSSKGANTEAFF. CDR3 DNA sequence: TGTGCCAGCTCATCGAAGGGGGCGAACACTGAAGCTTTCTTT.

V is TRBV3-1 (or the pseudogene TRBV3-2) and J is TRBJ2-2; D not certain. Germline CDR1 reads LGHDT; CDR2 reads YNNKEL (reference sequence). This CDR3 has 12 amino acids. The V end lost 1 base, the J end lost 8 bases, and 5 bases lay between the germline ends. DNA of the CDR3: TGTGCCAGCAGCCAAGTCCCAGGGGAGCTGTTTTTT. It is translated as CASSQVPGELFF.

The chain joins TRBV5-6 to TRBJ2-5; possibly TRBD2 for D (5 bases). With 0 bases removed from V and 7 bases from J, the gap between germline ends came to 16 bases. The length of the CDR3 is 15 residues. Germline assignment: CDR1 SGHDT and CDR2 YYEEEE. CDR3 protein: CASSLVGSAEGTQYF. Here the CDR3 DNA reads TGTGCCAGCAGCTTGGTGGGTTCGGCCGAGGGGACCCAGTACTTC.

The chain recombines TRBV1 with TRBJ1-1; TRBD1 is the table's D call, not checked against the DNA. TRBV1 is noted as a pseudogene. This CDR3 is 12 amino acids long. The CDR3 loop is CTSSPRQGEAFF. Written as DNA, the CDR3 is TGCACCAGCAGCCCCCGACAGGGTGAGGCTTTCTTT.

The chain employs TRBV15 and TRBJ1-5; the match to TRBD1 covers 10 bases. CDR3 length equals 17 residues. After removal of 5 bases from V and 2 bases from J, the junction contained 9 bases not matched to a gene. Germline CDR1 and CDR2: LNHNV and YYDKDF (reference sequence). CDR3 nucleotide sequence: TGTGCCACCAGCCTACGGACAGGGGGAGTGGGCAATCAGCCCCAGCATTTT. Translating gives CATSLRTGGVGNQPQHF.

The gene calls are TRBV10-1 and TRBJ2-1; 8 positions agree with TRBD2. The CDR3 has 16 residues. V was clipped by 0 bases and J by 6 bases; unmatched bases: 7. Germline V gene sequence: CDR1 WNHNN, CDR2 SYGVQD (reference sequence). The chain's CDR3 is CASSESKGLVSNEQFF. The CDR3 DNA reads TGCGCCAGCAGTGAGTCGAAGGGACTAGTCTCCAATGAGCAGTTCTTC.